This T cell receptor (beta chain) was recovered during a study of shared clonotypes between healthy human individuals. The wider study: Contributing individuals were a couple of females and three males aged 18 to 49.

It was at deep level that the assay was run. Over several immunoSEQ plates, each subset's genomic DNA was distributed in even portions. The repertoire was sequenced with immunoSEQ multiplex PCR; TCRdb's copy has only in-frame clones and lacks some. The sample yields a few million clones, approximately 94% seen once. CDR1 is SGHRS and CDR2 is YFSETQ in the germline V gene. The CDR3 loop spans 17 amino acids. The V gene end was trimmed by 7 bases and the J gene end by 0 bases; junction bases not matched to a gene: 15. V and J are TRBV5-1 and TRBJ2-5; TRBD2 matches 7 bases. The specimen was naive CD4+ T cells sorted from blood. Subset here: CD45RA+ positively selected. This sequence originates from a man aged 18-30 years in good health. CDR3 in DNA: TGCGCCAGCCGACTAGCCTCATCCTCCTCAAACCAAGAGACCCAGTACTTC. Translated, it gives CASRLASSSSNQETQYF.